This TCR beta chain was sequenced in a study of T-cell reconstitution after alpha-beta-depleted transplantation in children. During its preparation, the TCRbeta library received unique molecular identifiers. MiXCR was run by TCRdb on the PCR reads, yielding one entry per CDR3 protein. The table includes almost 400,000 distinct CDR3 sequences, 20% detected once. In its sample, this clonotype was seen many times. The V gene's germline CDR1 is MDHEN and CDR2 SYDVKM. This CDR3 has 14 residues. The V end was cut by 4 bases, the J end by 2 bases, with 9 bases between. The chain carries TRBV28 and TRBJ1-5; no clear D gene. Sequencing was performed on PBMCs from the stem cell graft donor, taken from the stem cell graft. The receptor comes from a human donor who donated a stem cell graft to a child with acute myeloid leukemia. DNA of the CDR3: TGTGCCAGCAGTTCACCCTTGGGCAATCAGCCCCAGCATTTT. Translating gives CASSSPLGNQPQHF.